This T cell receptor beta chain was recovered during a study of cytomegalovirus exposure and HLA in healthy donors. The PCR ran on 60 Vbeta and 13 Jbeta primers. The repertoire was sequenced with immunoSEQ multiplex PCR; TCRdb's copy has only in-frame clones and lacks some. The table shows around 100,000 clones, with around 10% occurring only once. Comments on this clone: Antigen unknown.

Notes on the study in general: In a later analysis, TCR beta V- and J-gene trimming was associated with a missense DCLRE1C variant.

V lost 4 bases and J 4 bases, leaving 11 bases between the germline ends. The CDR3 covers 13 residues. Germline V gene data show CDR1 as SGHNT and CDR2 as YYREEE (reference sequence). This chain links TRBV5-4 with TRBJ2-5, with a tentative D call TRBD1 (6 bases). This TCR was sampled from a man aged 35 to 55 in good health and CMV-seropositive. The sequenced material came from PBMCs. In nucleotides, the CDR3 is TGTGCCAGCAGCCTAATAGGGGGAGAGACCCAGTACTTC. This codes for CASSLIGGETQYF.